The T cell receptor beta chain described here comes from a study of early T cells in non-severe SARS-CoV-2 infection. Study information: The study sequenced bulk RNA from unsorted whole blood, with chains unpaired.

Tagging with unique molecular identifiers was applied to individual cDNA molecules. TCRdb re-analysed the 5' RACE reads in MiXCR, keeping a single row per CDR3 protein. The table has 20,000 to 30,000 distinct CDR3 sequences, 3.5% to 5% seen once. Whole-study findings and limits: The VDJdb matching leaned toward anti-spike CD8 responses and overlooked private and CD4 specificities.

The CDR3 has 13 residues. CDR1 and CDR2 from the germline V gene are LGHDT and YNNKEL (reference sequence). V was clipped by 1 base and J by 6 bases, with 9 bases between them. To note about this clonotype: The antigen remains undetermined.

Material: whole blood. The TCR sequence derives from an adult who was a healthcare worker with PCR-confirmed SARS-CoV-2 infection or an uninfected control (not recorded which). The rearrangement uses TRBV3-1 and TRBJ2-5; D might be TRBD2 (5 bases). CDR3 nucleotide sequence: TGTGCCAGCAGCCAAGGAGGGAGAAAGACCCAGTACTTC. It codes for CASSQGGRKTQYF.